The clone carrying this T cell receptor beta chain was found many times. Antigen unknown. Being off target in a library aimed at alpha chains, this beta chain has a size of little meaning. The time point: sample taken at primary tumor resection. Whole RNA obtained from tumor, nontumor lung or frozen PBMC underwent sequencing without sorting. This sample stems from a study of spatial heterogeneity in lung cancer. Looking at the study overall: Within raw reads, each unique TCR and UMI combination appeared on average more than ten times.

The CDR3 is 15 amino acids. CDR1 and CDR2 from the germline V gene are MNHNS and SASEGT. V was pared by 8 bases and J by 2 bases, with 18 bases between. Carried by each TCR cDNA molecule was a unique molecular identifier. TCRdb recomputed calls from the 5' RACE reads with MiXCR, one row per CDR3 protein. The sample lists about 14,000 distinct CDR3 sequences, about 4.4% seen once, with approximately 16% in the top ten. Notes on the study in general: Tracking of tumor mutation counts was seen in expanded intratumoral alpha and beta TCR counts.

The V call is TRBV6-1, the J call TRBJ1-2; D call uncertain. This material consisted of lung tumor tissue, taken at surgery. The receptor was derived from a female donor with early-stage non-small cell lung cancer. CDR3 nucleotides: TGTGCCAGCCGGACGCCGGGGAAGCAAAACTATGGCTACACCTTC. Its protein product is CASRTPGKQNYGYTF.